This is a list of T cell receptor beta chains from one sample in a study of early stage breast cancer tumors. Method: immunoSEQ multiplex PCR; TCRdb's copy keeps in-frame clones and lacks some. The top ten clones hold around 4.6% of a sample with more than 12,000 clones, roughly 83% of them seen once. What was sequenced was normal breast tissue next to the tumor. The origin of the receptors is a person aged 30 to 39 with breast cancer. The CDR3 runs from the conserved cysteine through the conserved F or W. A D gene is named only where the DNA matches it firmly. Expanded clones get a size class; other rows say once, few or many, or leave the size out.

TGCGCCAGCAGCTTGGAAGGACTCTATGGCTACACCTTC	CASSLEGLYGYTF	.	TRBV5-1	TRBJ1-2	.
TGTGCCATCAACGAGGGGCAGCGCGCGGTGACTGAAGCTTTCTTT	CAINEGQRAVTEAFF	.	TRBV10-3	TRBJ1-1	.
TGTGCCAGCAGGCGACAGGGTCAGGACACGCAGTATTTT	CASRRQGQDTQYF	.	TRBV6-5	TRBJ2-3	TRBD1
TGTGCCAGCAGCGTTGGCGGGAGGGGGGTGACCAATGAGCAGTTCTTC	CASSVGGRGVTNEQFF	.	TRBV9	TRBJ2-1	TRBD2
TGTGCCAGTAGTTCTACCGGGACAGGGGGCTCCTCTGGAAACACCATATATTTT	CASSSTGTGGSSGNTIYF	.	TRBV19	TRBJ1-3	TRBD1
TGTGCCAGCAGCTCCGGTGGTCCTTACGAGCAGTACTTC	CASSSGGPYEQYF	.	TRBV7-9	TRBJ2-7	.
TGTGCCAGCAGTTTATATGACATAGGGGGCTTGAACACCGGGGAGCTGTTTTTT	CASSLYDIGGLNTGELFF	.	TRBV27	TRBJ2-2	TRBD1
TGCGCCAGCCGGAAAACGGGGGGTCAAGAGACCCAGTACTTC	CASRKTGGQETQYF	.	TRBV5-1	TRBJ2-5	TRBD2
TGTGCCAGCAGCTTAGGGGCGGGACAGCCAGTTAATGAGCAGTTCTTC	CASSLGAGQPVNEQFF	.	TRBV7-9	TRBJ2-1	.
TGTGCCAGCAGCTTAGCGCGGGGCACAGATACGCAGTATTTT	CASSLARGTDTQYF	.	TRBV7-2	TRBJ2-3	.
TGTGCCAGCAGCTTCCGTAACTCTGGAAACACCATATATTTT	CASSFRNSGNTIYF	.	TRBV7-8	TRBJ1-3	.
TGCGCCAGCAGTGCAGGGGGGAACACTGAAGCTTTCTTT	CASSAGGNTEAFF	.	TRBV10-1	TRBJ1-1	TRBD1
TGTGCCAGCAGTGACCGGGGGAGTACAGATACGCAGTATTTT	CASSDRGSTDTQYF	once	TRBV6-4	TRBJ2-3	.
TGCGCCAGCAGCCGGTCGTGGACAGGGAATCTGTACGAGCAGTACTTC	CASSRSWTGNLYEQYF	.	TRBV4-1	TRBJ2-7	TRBD1
TGTGCCAGCAGCCCTGAGGTGGGAATTGCAGAGCAGTACTTC	CASSPEVGIAEQYF	.	TRBV5-4	TRBJ2-7	.
TGTGCCAGTAGCCGGGCAGTGAACACTGAAGCTTTCTTT	CASSRAVNTEAFF	.	TRBV19	TRBJ1-1	.
TGTGCCAGTATTTCAAGACCAGTCAACACCGGGGAGCTGTTTTTT	CASISRPVNTGELFF	.	TRBV19	TRBJ2-2	.
TGTGCCAGCACCAATTCGGTTGGACAGGGGGTTTACTACGAGCAGTACTTC	CASTNSVGQGVYYEQYF	.	TRBV2	TRBJ2-7	TRBD1
TGTGCCAGCAGCCCAGCCGGGACTAGCGGTATCTACGAGCAGTACTTC	CASSPAGTSGIYEQYF	.	TRBV9	TRBJ2-7	TRBD2
TGTGCCAGCAGCTTATATGGGGGTGAGCAGTTCTTC	CASSLYGGEQFF	.	TRBV7-3	TRBJ2-1	.
TGTGCCAGCAGCCCCCGGGTAGCGGGAGTAGGGTACGAGCAGTACTTC	CASSPRVAGVGYEQYF	few	TRBV11-2	TRBJ2-7	TRBD2
TGTGCCAGCAGTTACGGCGGCAGGGTGGACGAGCAGTACTTC	CASSYGGRVDEQYF	.	TRBV6-5	TRBJ2-7	.
TGTGCCAGCAGCCCTACGGTTAACACAGATACGCAGTATTTT	CASSPTVNTDTQYF	.	TRBV11-2	TRBJ2-3	.
TGCGCCAGCAGCTTGGATACTGATACGCAGTATTTT	CASSLDTDTQYF	few	TRBV5-1	TRBJ2-3	.
TGCGCCAGCAGACTAGGAGAGACCCAGTACTTC	CASRLGETQYF	.	TRBV10-2	TRBJ2-5	.
TGTGCCAGCAGCGTCACAAACCCCGGGACCGGGGAGCTGTTTTTT	CASSVTNPGTGELFF	.	TRBV5-5	TRBJ2-2	.